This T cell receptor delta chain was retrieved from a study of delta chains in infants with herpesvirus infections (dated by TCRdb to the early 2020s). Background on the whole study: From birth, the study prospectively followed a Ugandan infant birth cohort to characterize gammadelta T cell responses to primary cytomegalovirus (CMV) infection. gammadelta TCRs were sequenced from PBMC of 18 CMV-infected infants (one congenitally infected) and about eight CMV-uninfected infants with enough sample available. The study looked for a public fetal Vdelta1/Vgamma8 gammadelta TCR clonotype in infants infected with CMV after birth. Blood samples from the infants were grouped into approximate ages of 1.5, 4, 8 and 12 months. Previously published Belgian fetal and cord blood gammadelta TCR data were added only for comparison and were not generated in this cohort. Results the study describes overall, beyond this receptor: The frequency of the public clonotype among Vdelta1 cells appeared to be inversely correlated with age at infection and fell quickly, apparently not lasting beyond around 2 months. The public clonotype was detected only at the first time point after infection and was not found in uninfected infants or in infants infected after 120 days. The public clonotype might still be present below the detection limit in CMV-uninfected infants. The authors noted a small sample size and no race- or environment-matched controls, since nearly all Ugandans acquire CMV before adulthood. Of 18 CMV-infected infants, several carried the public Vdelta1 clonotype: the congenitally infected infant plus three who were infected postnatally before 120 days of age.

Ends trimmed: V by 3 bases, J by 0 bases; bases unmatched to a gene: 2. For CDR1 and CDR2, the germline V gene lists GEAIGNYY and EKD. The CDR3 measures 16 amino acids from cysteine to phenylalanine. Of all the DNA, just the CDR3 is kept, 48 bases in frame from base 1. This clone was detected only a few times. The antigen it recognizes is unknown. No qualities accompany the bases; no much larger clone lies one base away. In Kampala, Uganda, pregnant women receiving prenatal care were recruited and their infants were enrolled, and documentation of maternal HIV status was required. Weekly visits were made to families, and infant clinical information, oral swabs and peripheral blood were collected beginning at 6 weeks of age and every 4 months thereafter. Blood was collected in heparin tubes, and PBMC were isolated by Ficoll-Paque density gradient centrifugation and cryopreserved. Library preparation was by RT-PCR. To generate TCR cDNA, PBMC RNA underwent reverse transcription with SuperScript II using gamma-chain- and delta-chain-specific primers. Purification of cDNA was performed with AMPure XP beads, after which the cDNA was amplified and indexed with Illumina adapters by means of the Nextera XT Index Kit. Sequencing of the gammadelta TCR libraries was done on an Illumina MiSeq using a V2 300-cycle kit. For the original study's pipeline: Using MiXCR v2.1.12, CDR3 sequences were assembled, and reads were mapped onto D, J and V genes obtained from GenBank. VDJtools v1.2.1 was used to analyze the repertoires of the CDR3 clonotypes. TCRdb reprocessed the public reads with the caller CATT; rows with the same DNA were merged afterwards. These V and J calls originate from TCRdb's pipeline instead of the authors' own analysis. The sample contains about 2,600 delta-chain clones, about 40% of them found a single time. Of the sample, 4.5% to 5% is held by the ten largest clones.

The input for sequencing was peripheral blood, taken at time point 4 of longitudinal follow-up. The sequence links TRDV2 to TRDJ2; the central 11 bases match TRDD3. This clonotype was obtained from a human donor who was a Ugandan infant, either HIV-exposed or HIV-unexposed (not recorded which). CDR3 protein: CACDVLGDTLTAQLFF. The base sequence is TGTGCCTGTGACGTACTGGGGGATACTTTGACAGCACAACTCTTCTTT.